This TCR beta chain originates from a study of blood T cell repertoires in COVID-19. The table came from immunoSEQ multiplex PCR; TCRdb's copy has only in-frame clones and leaves some out. The sample lists over 200,000 clones, 70% to 85% occurring once. Germline-derived CDR1 and CDR2 are LNHDA and SQIVND (reference sequence). This CDR3 region has 16 residues. J lost 1 base, V lost 5 bases, and 9 bases had no gene match. This TCR was recovered from a man in his sixties who had recovered from COVID-19. The chain couples TRBV19 to TRBJ1-1; 8 bases agree with TRBD1. The sequenced sample consisted of PBMCs or T cells enriched from blood (not recorded which). CDR3 in DNA: TGTGCCAGTAGTCCCCGCCGGACAGGGAGGAACACTGAAGCTTTCTTT. Residues: CASSPRRTGRNTEAFF.